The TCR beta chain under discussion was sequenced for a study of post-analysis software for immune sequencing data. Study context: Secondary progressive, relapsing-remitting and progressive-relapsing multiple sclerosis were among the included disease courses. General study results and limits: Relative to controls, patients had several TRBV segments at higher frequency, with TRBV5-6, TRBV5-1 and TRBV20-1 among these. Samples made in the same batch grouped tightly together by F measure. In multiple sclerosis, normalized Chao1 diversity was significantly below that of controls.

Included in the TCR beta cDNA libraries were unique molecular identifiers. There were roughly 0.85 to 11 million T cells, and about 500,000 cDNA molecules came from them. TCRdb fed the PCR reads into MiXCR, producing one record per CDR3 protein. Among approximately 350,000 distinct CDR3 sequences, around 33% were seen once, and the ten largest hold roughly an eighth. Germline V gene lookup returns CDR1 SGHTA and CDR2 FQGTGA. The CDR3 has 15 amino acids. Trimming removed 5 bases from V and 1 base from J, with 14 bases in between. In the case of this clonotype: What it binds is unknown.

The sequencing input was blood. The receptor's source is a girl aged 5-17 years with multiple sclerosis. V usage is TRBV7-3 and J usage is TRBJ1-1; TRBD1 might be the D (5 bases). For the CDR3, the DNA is TGTGCCAGCAGCGTCGGGACGGCGGAGAACACTGAAGCTTTCTTT. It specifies CASSVGTAENTEAFF.